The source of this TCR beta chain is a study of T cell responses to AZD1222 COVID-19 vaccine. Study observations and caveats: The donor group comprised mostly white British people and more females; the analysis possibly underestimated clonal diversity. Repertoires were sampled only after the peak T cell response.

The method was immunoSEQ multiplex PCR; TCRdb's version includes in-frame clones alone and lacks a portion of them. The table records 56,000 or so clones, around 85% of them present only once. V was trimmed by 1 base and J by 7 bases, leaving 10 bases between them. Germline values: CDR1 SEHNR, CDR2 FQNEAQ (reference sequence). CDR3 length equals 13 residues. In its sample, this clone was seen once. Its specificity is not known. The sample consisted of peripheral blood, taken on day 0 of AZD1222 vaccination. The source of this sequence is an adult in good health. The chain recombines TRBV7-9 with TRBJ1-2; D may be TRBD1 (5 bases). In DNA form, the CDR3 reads TGTGCCAGCAGCTTAGAGGGGCAGTTTGGCTACACCTTC. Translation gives CASSLEGQFGYTF.